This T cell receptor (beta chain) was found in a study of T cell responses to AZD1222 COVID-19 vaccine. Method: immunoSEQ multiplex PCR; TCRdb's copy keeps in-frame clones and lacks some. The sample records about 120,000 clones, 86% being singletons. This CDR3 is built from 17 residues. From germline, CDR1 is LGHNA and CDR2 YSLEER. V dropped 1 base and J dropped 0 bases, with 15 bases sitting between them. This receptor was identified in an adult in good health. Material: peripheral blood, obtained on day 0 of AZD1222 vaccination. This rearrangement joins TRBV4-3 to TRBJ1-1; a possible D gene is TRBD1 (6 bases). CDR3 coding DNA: TGCGCCAGCAGCCAAGGGGCAGGGGTAGATATGAACACTGAAGCTTTCTTT. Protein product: CASSQGAGVDMNTEAFF.